One sample yielded the 27 T cell receptor beta chains listed below, sequenced in a study of cytomegalovirus exposure and HLA in healthy donors. Primers included in the PCR were 60 Vbeta and 13 Jbeta primers. Libraries were prepared by immunoSEQ multiplex PCR; TCRdb keeps only in-frame clonotypes and omits some of them. Here the sample spans 150,000 to 200,000 clones, over 70% being singletons. The specimen was PBMCs. The source of these receptors is a woman aged 25 to 45 in good health and CMV-seronegative.

CDR3 coding DNA: TGCGCCAGCAGCCAGTCCTTGGTGGGGGCTGGGGGTCAGCCCCAGCATTTT. Its protein product is CASSQSLVGAGGQPQHF. This chain connects TRBV4-1 to TRBJ1-5; perhaps TRBD1 as D (6 bases). Trimming cost V 3 bases and J 6 bases, with 21 bases left between them. The CDR3 spans 17 residues. Germline values: CDR1 MGHRA, CDR2 YSYEKL.

The chain couples TRBV19 to TRBJ1-3; 8 bases fit TRBD1. The germline V gene has CDR1 LNHDA and CDR2 SQIVND (reference sequence). This CDR3 contains 15 residues. With V trimmed by 5 bases and J by 2 bases, 5 bases remained unmatched. The CDR3 protein is CASSLDRVPGNTIYF. The DNA for the CDR3 is TGTGCCAGTAGTTTGGACAGGGTGCCTGGAAACACCATATATTTT.

This sequence joins TRBV5-1 and TRBJ2-3, with 9 bases matching TRBD2. CDR3 length: 16 amino acids. Trimming took 2 bases from V and 7 from J; bases not matched to a gene: 11. The germline gives CDR1 SGHRS, CDR2 YFSETQ. The CDR3 loop is CASSFSSGASGNTQYF. The DNA of the CDR3 is TGCGCCAGCAGCTTCAGCAGCGGAGCTAGCGGGAATACGCAGTATTTT.

V usage is TRBV6-1 and J usage is TRBJ2-7; D gene ambiguous. Germline lookup yields CDR1 MNHNS and CDR2 SASEGT. V gave up 0 bases and J gave up 0 bases, with 6 bases separating them. This CDR3 region has 14 residues. CDR3 sequence reads: CASSEASNSYEQYF. The CDR3 bases are TGTGCCAGCAGTGAAGCTAGCAACTCCTACGAGCAGTACTTC.

The chain is built from TRBV27 and TRBJ1-2; D unclear. The ends were cut back, 5 bases at V and 1 base at J, with 8 bases in the middle. The CDR3 has 13 residues. Germline V CDR1 and CDR2: MNHEY, SMNVEV (reference sequence). This chain's CDR3 is CASSPRSNYGYTF. CDR3 DNA: TGTGCCAGCAGTCCCAGAAGTAACTATGGCTACACCTTC.

This rearrangement joins TRBV13 to TRBJ1-2, with TRBD1 as a possible D gene (5 bases). V was shortened by 8 bases and J by 6 bases, with 13 bases between the two germline ends. CDR1 and CDR2 (germline): PRHDT, FYEKMQ (reference sequence). The CDR3 runs to 12 residues. DNA for the CDR3: TGTGCCAGCTCCCGGGGGTCTGATGGCTACACCTTC. Residues: CASSRGSDGYTF.

The chain combines TRBV6-1 with TRBJ2-1; 14 positions agree with TRBD2. Germline V gene data show CDR1 as MNHNS and CDR2 as SASEGT. The CDR3 has 14 residues. With V trimmed by 6 bases and J by 9 bases, 4 bases remained unmatched. The DNA of the CDR3 is TGTGCCAGCAGGACTAGCGGGGGGGCAGGTGAGCAGTTCTTC. Protein: CASRTSGGAGEQFF.

This chain links TRBV5-1 with TRBJ1-6, with 8 bases lining up with TRBD1. J was trimmed by 7 bases and V by 3 bases; bases with no gene match: 3. Germline-derived CDR1 and CDR2 are SGHRS and YFSETQ. This CDR3 region has 14 residues. CDR3: CASSSGQANSPLHF. CDR3 DNA: TGCGCCAGCAGCTCGGGACAGGCGAATTCACCCCTCCACTTT.

The genes are TRBV4-1 and TRBJ1-1; the D is unclear. This CDR3 contains 18 residues. Trimming pared 4 bases from V and 0 bases from J, leaving 21 bases between. Germline V CDR1 and CDR2: MGHRA, YSYEKL. The CDR3 spells CASSPVARERRVNTEAFF. DNA of the CDR3: TGCGCCAGCAGCCCCGTGGCGCGGGAACGGCGAGTGAACACTGAAGCTTTCTTT.

The V call is TRBV28, the J call TRBJ1-1; D gene unclear. CDR1 and CDR2 (germline): MDHEN, SYDVKM. Trimming took 9 bases from V and 5 from J, leaving 13 bases between them. This CDR3 contains 12 residues. DNA of the CDR3: TGTGCCAGTGCCAAGGCGGTTACTGAAGCTTTCTTT. As protein: CASAKAVTEAFF.

The V gene is TRBV4-1, the J gene TRBJ2-7; D might be TRBD1 (5 bases). Germline CDR1 and CDR2: MGHRA and YSYEKL. The V end lost 4 bases, the J end lost 2 bases, and 12 bases lay between the germline ends. The CDR3 is made up of 14 amino acids. For the CDR3, the DNA is TGCGCCAGCAGCCGCTCGGACATGGCCTACGAGCAGTACTTC. Amino acids: CASSRSDMAYEQYF.

The chain uses TRBV18 and TRBJ2-7; TRBD2 matches at 7 bases. Germline V gene lookup returns CDR1 KGHSH and CDR2 LQKENI. The CDR3 sequence is 15 residues long. J was trimmed by 0 bases and V by 1 base; bases with no gene match: 3. For the CDR3, the DNA is TGTGCCAGCTCACCACGGGAGGGGAACTCCTACGAGCAGTACTTC. Protein sequence: CASSPREGNSYEQYF.

The CDR3 DNA reads TGTGCCAGCAGCCAAGAGGATAGCTCCTACGAGCAGTACTTC. Its translation is CASSQEDSSYEQYF. The chain is built from TRBV7-8 and TRBJ2-7, with D hard to call. This CDR3 has 14 residues. CDR1 and CDR2 (germline): SGHVS, FQNEAQ. The V end was cut by 5 bases, the J end by 0 bases, with 11 bases between.

The chain has TRBV12-5 and TRBJ2-7, with D possibly matching TRBD1 (6 bases). Germline V gives CDR1 LGHNT, CDR2 FRNRAP. This CDR3 has 15 residues. V shed 0 bases and J shed 2 bases, with 11 bases lying between them. The CDR3 nucleotides are TGTGCTAGTGGTTTGGTAAGACAGGTCCCCTACGAGCAGTACTTC. It is translated as CASGLVRQVPYEQYF.

The genes are TRBV28 and TRBJ1-1, with D unresolved. CDR1 is MDHEN, CDR2 SYDVKM, per germline. Trimming left V 3 bases short and J 3 bases short, with 11 bases between. The CDR3 consists of 14 residues. The CDR3 spells CASSLSPRYTEAFF. The CDR3 nucleotides are TGTGCCAGCAGTTTGAGTCCCAGGTACACTGAAGCTTTCTTT.

The chain uses TRBV28 and TRBJ1-2, with D perhaps matching TRBD1 (6 bases). The CDR3 consists of 14 residues. CDR1 is MDHEN and CDR2 is SYDVKM in the germline V gene. V was trimmed by 2 bases and J by 1 base, leaving 8 bases between them. CDR3: CASSLGGSNYGYTF. CDR3 in DNA: TGTGCCAGCAGTTTAGGGGGCAGTAACTATGGCTACACCTTC.

The chain has TRBV7-6 and TRBJ2-1; D is perhaps TRBD1 (6 bases). Looked up from germline, CDR1 is SGHVS and CDR2 is FNYEAQ. The CDR3 extends over 15 amino acids. V was trimmed by 0 bases and J by 8 bases, leaving 14 bases between them. The CDR3 spells CASSLANHRVDEQFF. CDR3 bases: TGTGCCAGCAGCTTAGCGAACCACAGGGTCGATGAGCAGTTCTTC.

A note on this clone: The junction and the germline gene differ at one end; a read error may be behind it. The rearrangement joins TRBV5-4 to TRBJ1-5; 7 bases are shared with TRBD1. Germline CDR1 is SGHNT and CDR2 is YYREEE (reference sequence). The CDR3 has 12 amino acids. CDR3 residues: CASSLDVGDRSF. CDR3 DNA sequence: TGTGCCAGCAGCTTGGACGTTGGGGACAGATCTTTT.

This clone was seen a few times. The gene calls are TRBV25-1 and TRBJ1-2; no reliable D call. Germline assignment: CDR1 MGHDK and CDR2 SYGVNS. CDR3 length: 15 amino acids. Trimming removed 1 base from V and 2 bases from J, with 11 bases in between. CDR3 DNA sequence: TGTGCCAGCAGTGAATCCCCCGGCGGGAACTATGGCTACACCTTC. Its translation is CASSESPGGNYGYTF.

This clone has more than one count but fewer than ten. The rearrangement links TRBV5-5 to TRBJ2-1; TRBD2 might be the D (5 bases). Trimming cost V 0 bases and J 9 bases, with 10 bases left between them. The CDR3 covers 13 residues. Germline lookup yields CDR1 SGHKS and CDR2 YYEKEE (reference sequence). The CDR3 spells CASSLETRAEQFF. The CDR3 nucleotides are TGTGCCAGCAGCTTGGAAACTAGAGCTGAGCAGTTCTTC.

The V and J genes are TRBV9 and TRBJ1-6; unclear D gene. Germline V gene lookup returns CDR1 SGDLS and CDR2 YYNGEE. V dropped 0 bases and J dropped 0 bases, with 16 bases sitting between them. The CDR3 totals 19 residues. CDR3 sequence reads: CASSVDGASTFSYNSPLHF. The CDR3 DNA reads as TGTGCCAGCAGCGTAGATGGAGCGAGCACCTTCTCCTATAATTCACCCCTCCACTTT.

The V and J genes are TRBV5-1 and TRBJ1-1; TRBD1 matches 7 bases. CDR1 SGHRS and CDR2 YFSETQ come from the germline V gene. The CDR3 covers 15 residues. With V trimmed by 2 bases and J by 0 bases, 4 bases remained unmatched. The CDR3 spells CASSFEGQVNTEAFF. As DNA, the CDR3 is TGCGCCAGCAGCTTTGAAGGACAGGTGAACACTGAAGCTTTCTTT.

This clone has only a few counts. This sequence joins TRBV7-9 and TRBJ2-1, with 12 bases matching TRBD2. V gave up 0 bases and J gave up 9 bases; unmatched junction bases: 6. CDR3 length equals 16 residues. Germline CDR1 SEHNR, CDR2 FQNEAQ (reference sequence). CDR3 bases: TGTGCCAGCAGCTTAGCTCTAGCGGGGGGGCCCGGTGAGCAGTTCTTC. It specifies CASSLALAGGPGEQFF.

The chain is built from TRBV7-9 and TRBJ2-5, with D perhaps TRBD1 (6 bases). Germline assignment: CDR1 SEHNR and CDR2 FQNEAQ (reference sequence). V was shortened by 5 bases and J by 2 bases, with 12 bases between the two germline ends. This CDR3 has 14 amino acids. The CDR3 bases are TGTGCCAGCAGCGCCCGACAGGCTCAAGAGACCCAGTACTTC. Amino acid sequence: CASSARQAQETQYF.

This clone was detected a few times. This chain uses TRBV30 with TRBJ2-5, with TRBD2 identical over 11 bases. Trimming at V came to 3 bases and at J to 5 bases, leaving 11 bases not matched to a gene. In germline, CDR1 is GTSNPN, CDR2 SVGIG (reference sequence). This CDR3 contains 16 residues. The CDR3, as DNA: TGTGCCTGGAGCATGAATAGCGGGGGGGCCGGGGAGACCCAGTACTTC. It translates to CAWSMNSGGAGETQYF.

The chain carries TRBV2 and TRBJ2-1; 7 bases map to TRBD1. The V gene's germline CDR1 is SNHLY and CDR2 FYNNEI. V lost 4 bases and J lost 6; bases outside the gene matches: 6. The CDR3 extends over 14 amino acids. The DNA of the CDR3 is TGTGCCAGCAGTGGACAGGGTATCGGCAATGAGCAGTTCTTC. Translated, it gives CASSGQGIGNEQFF. Together with reference TRBV2 and TRBJ2-1, the CDR3 gives the full variable domain: EPEVTQTPSHQVTQMGQEVILRCVPISNHLYFYWYRQILGQKVEFLVSFYNNEISEKSEIFDDQFSVERPDGSNFTLKIRSTKLEDSAMYFCASSGQGIGNEQFFGPGTRLTVL.

For this clone: The junction does not match germline at one end; this may be a read error. The chain employs TRBV5-1 and TRBJ2-7; TRBD2 matches at 8 bases. CDR3 length: 15 residues. CDR1 and CDR2 from the germline V gene are SGHRS and YFSETQ. The CDR3 is CASNLAGTSAGEQYF. The CDR3 coding sequence is TGCGCCAGCAACTTGGCCGGGACTAGTGCCGGCGAGCAGTACTTC.